A single sample gave rise to the 22 T cell receptor beta chains below, sequenced in a study of blood T cells in healthy people across ages. The authors ran a second PCR of 7 to 11 cycles using a sample-barcoded 5' primer and a J-beta primer mix. TCRdb fed the 5' RACE reads into MiXCR, producing one record per CDR3 protein. The repertoire holds some 760,000 distinct CDR3 sequences, roughly 25% seen once, with 3% to 4% in the top ten. This sample was also put to use in a study of T cells of mothers and their children.

Sequencing was performed on blood. These receptors all come from a boy between 5 and 17 years old in good health.

This clonotype came up a few times. The chain has TRBV6-5 and TRBJ2-1; 7 bases are a match to TRBD2. V shed 8 bases and J 4 bases; nucleotides not matched to a gene: 11. In germline, CDR1 is MNHEY, CDR2 SVGAGI. The CDR3 covers 15 residues. The CDR3 is CASQRWDYEYNEQFF. The CDR3 nucleotides are TGTGCCAGCCAGAGATGGGACTACGAGTACAATGAGCAGTTCTTC.

Remarks on this clonotype: An end of the junction does not agree with germline; a read error may underlie this. This sequence joins TRBV4-1 and TRBJ2-4; D possibly matches TRBD1 or TRBD2 (5 bases each). Per the germline V gene, CDR1 is MGHRA and CDR2 is YSYEKL. The CDR3 runs to 18 residues. The CDR3 protein is CASSSRLAGTGSKTIQYF. As DNA, the CDR3 is TGCGCCAGCAGCTCTAGATTAGCCGGGACGGGCTCCAAAACCATTCAGTACTTC.

This clonotype occurred a few times. This chain links TRBV10-3 with TRBJ2-5; tentative D call: TRBD2 (5 bases). The J call may be wrong; the DNA end is better matched by TRBJ2-7. Germline V gene lookup returns CDR1 ENHRY and CDR2 SYGVKD. CDR3 size: 16 residues. The DNA of the CDR3 is TGTGCCATCAGTGCCAGCCCCTCAGGAGGTGCCTACGAGCAGTACTTC. Translating gives CAISASPSGGAYEQYF.

This clonotype has only a few counts. The J gene is TRBJ2-3, the V gene TRBV15, with 9 bases that match TRBD2. This CDR3 has 15 residues. Losses at the gene ends were 7 bases for V and 2 bases for J; bases not matched to a gene: 7. From germline, CDR1 is LNHNV and CDR2 YYDKDF (reference sequence). CDR3 residues: CATKLLAGLTDTQYF. In DNA form, the CDR3 reads TGTGCCACCAAGCTCCTAGCGGGGCTCACAGATACGCAGTATTTT.

The J gene is TRBJ2-4, the V gene TRBV6-1; D is perhaps TRBD1 (6 bases). The CDR3 has 13 residues. The V end was cut by 4 bases, the J end by 5 bases, with 9 bases between. The V gene's germline CDR1 is MNHNS and CDR2 SASEGT. The CDR3 reads CASSADRQNIQYF. The CDR3 DNA reads as TGTGCCAGCAGTGCGGACAGACAAAACATTCAGTACTTC.

This clonotype has just a few counts. The CDR3 DNA sequence: TGTGCCAGCAGCCCTTTAGCCCCTCGGCACACTGAAGCTTTCTTT. It is translated as CASSPLAPRHTEAFF. This rearrangement joins TRBV6-5 to TRBJ1-1; D is ambiguous. This CDR3 comprises 15 residues. Per the germline V gene, CDR1 is MNHEY and CDR2 is SVGAGI. Trimming stripped 6 bases from V and 3 bases from J, with 17 bases between.

The rearrangement uses TRBV27 and TRBJ1-6; a possible D gene is TRBD1 (6 bases). The CDR3 extends over 13 amino acids. V lost 4 bases and J 11 bases, leaving 12 bases between the germline ends. Germline CDR1 is MNHEY and CDR2 is SMNVEV (reference sequence). CDR3 sequence reads: CASSYSGAPPLHF. CDR3 nucleotides: TGTGCCAGCAGTTACTCAGGGGCTCCACCCCTCCACTTT.

The gene calls are TRBV7-9 and TRBJ2-7, with TRBD1 identical over 8 bases. After removal of 1 base from V and 3 bases from J, the junction contained 8 bases not matched to a gene. CDR3 length: 16 amino acids. Germline CDR1 SEHNR, CDR2 FQNEAQ (reference sequence). The CDR3 protein is CASSLVSGGVIYEQYF. As DNA, the CDR3 is TGTGCCAGCAGCTTAGTTTCAGGGGGCGTTATCTACGAGCAGTACTTC.

The rearrangement joins TRBV5-1 to TRBJ2-1; 10 bases are a match to TRBD2. There are 13 residues in the CDR3. J gave up 8 bases and V 4 bases, and 3 bases lay outside the gene matches. CDR1 and CDR2 (germline): SGHRS, YFSETQ. CDR3 residues: CASSGGLAYEQFF. CDR3 DNA: TGCGCCAGCAGCGGGGGACTAGCGTATGAGCAGTTCTTC.

J is TRBJ2-5 and V is TRBV9; D gene uncertain. Deletions cut 3 bases from V and 5 bases from J, with 14 bases between. Germline V gene data show CDR1 as SGDLS and CDR2 as YYNGEE. The CDR3 has 14 residues. This chain's CDR3 is CASSARMVGETQYF. In DNA form, the CDR3 reads TGTGCCAGCAGCGCTCGAATGGTGGGGGAGACCCAGTACTTC.

The rearrangement joins TRBV6-6 to TRBJ1-6; D may be TRBD1 (5 bases). The CDR3 spans 14 residues. Trimming pared 11 bases from V and 10 bases from J, leaving 21 bases between. CDR1 is MNHNY and CDR2 is SVGAGI in the germline V gene (reference sequence). The CDR3 is CAANTGVSGSPLHF. The CDR3, as DNA: TGTGCCGCTAATACAGGAGTAAGTGGGTCACCCCTCCACTTT.

The V gene is TRBV2, the J gene TRBJ1-2; D remains ambiguous. The germline gives CDR1 SNHLY, CDR2 FYNNEI. This CDR3 region has 12 residues. V gave up 7 bases and J gave up 2 bases, with 8 bases separating them. CDR3 residues: CASNPENYGYTF. DNA of the CDR3: TGTGCCAGCAACCCGGAAAACTATGGCTACACCTTC.

V and J are TRBV4-3 and TRBJ2-2; 9 positions agree with TRBD2. Germline CDR1 is LGHNA and CDR2 is YSLEER. CDR3 length equals 15 residues. Trimming removed 6 bases from V and 6 bases from J; junction bases left unmatched: 8. CDR3 DNA: TGCGCCAGCAGTTTCAGCGGGGGGCGTCCCGGGGAGCTGTTTTTT. It specifies CASSFSGGRPGELFF.

The J gene is TRBJ1-1, the V gene TRBV4-1, with TRBD1 as a possible D gene (5 bases). In germline, CDR1 is MGHRA, CDR2 YSYEKL. V lost 4 bases to trimming and J lost 2 bases, with 20 bases between them. This CDR3 contains 17 residues. The CDR3 sequence is CASSRPSSPGRNTEAFF. The DNA of the CDR3 is TGCGCCAGCAGCCGGCCCTCCTCCCCGGGACGAAACACTGAAGCTTTCTTT.

The chain has TRBV5-1 and TRBJ1-2; a weak D match, TRBD1 (5 bases). There are 15 residues in the CDR3. The germline V gene has CDR1 SGHRS and CDR2 YFSETQ. V lost 0 bases and J lost 2, with 11 bases in between. CDR3 nucleotide sequence: TGCGCCAGCAGCTTGGTGGGGGGGATCAACTATGGCTACACCTTC. Residues: CASSLVGGINYGYTF.

This rearrangement joins TRBV15 to TRBJ1-6; D might be TRBD1 (5 bases). V was shortened by 0 bases and J by 0 bases, with 18 bases between the two germline ends. The CDR3 has 20 amino acids. Per germline, CDR1 LNHNV and CDR2 YYDKDF (reference sequence). CDR3 amino acids: CATSRDLPTDSISYNSPLHF. In DNA form, the CDR3 reads TGTGCCACCAGCAGAGATTTGCCCACCGACAGTATCTCCTATAATTCACCCCTCCACTTT.

The chain links TRBV6-2 or TRBV6-3 to TRBJ1-4, with TRBD1 matching over 7 bases. CDR1 is MNHEY and CDR2 is SVGEGT in the germline V gene. The CDR3 spans 14 residues. Unmatched junction bases numbered 8, after V lost 6 bases and J lost 7 bases. The DNA of the CDR3 is TGTGCCAGCAGGACGACAGGGTCGGGTGAAAAACTGTTTTTT. It yields the protein CASRTTGSGEKLFF.

The table lists this clonotype with a few counts. V usage is TRBV7-2 and J usage is TRBJ2-7; D gene uncertain. The length of the CDR3 is 13 residues. Trimming stripped 4 bases from V and 6 bases from J, with 13 bases between. Germline V gene lookup returns CDR1 SGHTA and CDR2 FQGNSA. The CDR3 region is CASSWVLESEQYF. DNA for the CDR3: TGTGCCAGCAGCTGGGTCCTAGAATCCGAGCAGTACTTC.

This clonotype was detected a few times. The CDR3 spells CASRVAEYSYNEQFF. CDR3 coding DNA: TGTGCCAGCAGAGTAGCGGAATACTCCTACAATGAGCAGTTCTTC. This chain joins TRBV6-6 and TRBJ2-1, with D tentatively TRBD2 (6 bases). The CDR3 is 15 amino acids. The germline V and J ends were trimmed by 6 bases and 0 bases, with 12 bases remaining between them. Germline V gene sequence: CDR1 MNHNY, CDR2 SVGAGI (reference sequence).

Here the CDR3 reads CASTPYGQANTGELFF. The CDR3 DNA sequence: TGTGCCAGCACCCCATACGGGCAGGCGAACACCGGGGAGCTGTTTTTT. The V and J genes are TRBV6-1 and TRBJ2-2; D unresolved. Germline CDR1 MNHNS, CDR2 SASEGT. The CDR3 has 16 amino acids. V lost 7 bases to trimming and J lost 0 bases, with 15 bases between them.

The sample holds many counts of this clonotype. The chain couples TRBV11-2 to TRBJ2-5, with 7 bases that match TRBD2. Germline values: CDR1 SGHAT, CDR2 FQNNGV. Trimming at V came to 1 base and at J to 2 bases, leaving 4 bases not matched to a gene. This CDR3 comprises 15 residues. CDR3 nucleotides: TGTGCCAGCAGCTTAGGACCCGGGGGGCAAGAGACCCAGTACTTC. As protein: CASSLGPGGQETQYF.

The chain has TRBV4-3 and TRBJ2-1; 7 positions match TRBD2. Germline assignment: CDR1 LGHNA and CDR2 YSLEER. The J segment lost 10 bases and the V segment lost 4 bases, leaving 13 bases of the junction unmatched. The CDR3 totals 15 residues. The CDR3 region has the DNA TGCGCCAGCAGCCTCTGGACTAGTTTGGCGTGGGAGCAGTTCTTC. It is translated as CASSLWTSLAWEQFF.